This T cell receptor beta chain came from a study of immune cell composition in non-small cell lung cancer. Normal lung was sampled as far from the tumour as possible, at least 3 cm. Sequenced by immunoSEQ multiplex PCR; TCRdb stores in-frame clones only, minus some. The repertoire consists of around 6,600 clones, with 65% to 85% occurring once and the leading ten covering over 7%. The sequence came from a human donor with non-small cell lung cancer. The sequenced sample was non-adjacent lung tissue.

The CDR3 DNA reads as TGTGCCAGCAGCTTATGGGGCGTCCGGGAGGTGACAGATACGCAGTATTTT. This gives the protein CASSLWGVREVTDTQYF. The rearrangement joins TRBV11-2 to TRBJ2-3; 7 nucleotides agree with TRBD2. The CDR3 consists of 17 residues. From germline, CDR1 is SGHAT and CDR2 FQNNGV. Trimming cost V 2 bases and J 3 bases; bases outside gene matches: 11. The entire variable domain, with the rest obtained from reference TRBV11-2 and TRBJ2-3, is as follows: EAGVAQSPRYKIIEKRQSVAFWCNPISGHATLYWYQQILGQGPKLLIQFQNNGVVDDSQLPKDRFSAERLKGVDSTLKIQPAKLEDSAVYLCASSLWGVREVTDTQYFGPGTRLTVL.